This T cell receptor beta chain originates from a study of PD-1 blockade in classical Hodgkin lymphoma. About the research overall: Intravenous nivolumab at 3 mg/kg was given to patients every 2 weeks.

Overall study results and limits: It was among complete responders that baseline diversity resembled that of newly diagnosed patients. Relative to healthy donors, newly diagnosed patients reportedly had lower baseline TCR diversity, which was reported as lower still in relapsed/refractory patients. It was CD4+ TCR diversity, not CD8+, that rose significantly by C4D1.

The time point was: cycle 4 day 1 (C4D1), after 6 weeks of nivolumab. All patients experienced relapse after autologous stem cell transplantation, and brentuximab vedotin exposure was variable. This clone has only a few counts. The antigen is unknown. The germline V and J ends were trimmed by 8 bases and 6 bases, with 20 bases remaining between them. CDR1 and CDR2 (germline): GTSNPN, SVGIG (reference sequence). This CDR3 region has 15 residues. Data came from immunoSEQ multiplex PCR; TCRdb stores just in-frame clones and leaves some out. The sample includes over 60,000 clones, about 90% of them seen just once.

The clonotype comes from a human donor with classical Hodgkin lymphoma. This sequence joins TRBV30 and TRBJ1-6; D remains unclear. Sequencing used peripheral blood mononuclear cells (PBMCs), obtained before the fourth cycle of nivolumab. CDR3 loop: CALTVYRTGNSPLHF. The CDR3 bases are TGTGCCCTCACGGTCTATAGGACGGGTAATTCACCCCTCCACTTT. Supplemented by reference TRBV30 and TRBJ1-6, the full variable domain reads SQTIHQWPATLVQPVGSPLSLECTVEGTSNPNLYWYRQAAGRGLQLLFYSVGIGQISSEVPQNLSASRPQDRQFILSSKKLLLSDSGFYLCALTVYRTGNSPLHFGNGTRLTVT.